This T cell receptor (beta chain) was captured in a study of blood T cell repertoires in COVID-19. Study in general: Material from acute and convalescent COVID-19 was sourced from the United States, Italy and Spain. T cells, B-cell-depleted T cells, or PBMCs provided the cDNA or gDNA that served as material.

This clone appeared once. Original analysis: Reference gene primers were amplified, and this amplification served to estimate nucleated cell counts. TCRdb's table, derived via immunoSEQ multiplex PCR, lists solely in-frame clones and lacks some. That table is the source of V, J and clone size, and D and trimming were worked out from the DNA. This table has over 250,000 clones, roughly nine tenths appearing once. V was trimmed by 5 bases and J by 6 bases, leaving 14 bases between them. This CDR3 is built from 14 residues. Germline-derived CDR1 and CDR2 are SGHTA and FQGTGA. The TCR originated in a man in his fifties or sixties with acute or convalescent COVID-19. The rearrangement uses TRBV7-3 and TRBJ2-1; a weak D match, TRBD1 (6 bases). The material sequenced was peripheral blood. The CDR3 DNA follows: TGTGCCAGCAGCGCCTCCGGGACACGCAATGAGCAGTTCTTC. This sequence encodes CASSASGTRNEQFF.